This T cell receptor (beta chain) is drawn from a study of blood T cell repertoires in COVID-19. About the research overall: T cells, B-cell-depleted T cells, or PBMCs provided the cDNA or gDNA that served as material.

The method was immunoSEQ multiplex PCR; TCRdb's version includes in-frame clones alone and lacks a portion of them. Of roughly 100,000 clones in the sample, around 73% were seen once. As to this clone: Other DNA sequences within the sample encode an identical CDR3.

The ends lost 4 bases at V and 9 bases at J; junction bases unmatched: 5. CDR1 is SGHRS and CDR2 is YFSETQ in the germline V gene. The CDR3 has 15 residues. What was sequenced was peripheral blood. The chain is built from TRBV5-1 and TRBJ2-1; 15 bases line up with TRBD2. This receptor was identified in a man aged 60 to 75 with active or convalescent COVID-19. CDR3 residues: CASSPGLAGGGEQFF. DNA for the CDR3: TGCGCCAGCAGCCCCGGACTAGCGGGAGGGGGTGAGCAGTTCTTC.